A single sample gave rise to the 5 T cell receptor beta chains below, sequenced in a study of shared clonotypes between healthy human individuals. Clones were sequenced by immunoSEQ multiplex PCR, and TCRdb holds only the in-frame ones, with some missing. This table holds 400,000 to 600,000 clones, nearly 80% found once. Sequenced: PBMCs. All receptors derive from a woman aged 40 to 50 in good health. Some clones in this sample may be carry-over from other donors' samples.

V gene TRBV7-9 combines with J gene TRBJ1-2, with TRBD1 as a possible D gene (5 bases). Germline assignment: CDR1 SEHNR and CDR2 FQNEAQ (reference sequence). Trimming took off 4 bases at V and 3 bases at J, with 15 bases between the two ends. This CDR3 spans 15 amino acids. The CDR3 DNA follows: TGTGCCAGCAGCTCAAAAGGGGAATGGGACTATGGCTACACCTTC. Protein product: CASSSKGEWDYGYTF.

The chain uses TRBV30 and TRBJ2-2; 8 nucleotides line up with TRBD2. CDR1 and CDR2 from the germline V gene are GTSNPN and SVGIG (reference sequence). The CDR3 spans 18 residues. J gave up 0 bases and V 0 bases, and 9 bases lay outside the gene matches. This CDR3 is CAWSVRRLAPTNTGELFF. In DNA form, the CDR3 reads TGTGCCTGGAGTGTTCGACGACTAGCGCCTACGAACACCGGGGAGCTGTTTTTT.

Note on this clone: Given a far larger clone just one base away, this is likely a sequencing read error. Other DNA variants within this sample encode the same CDR3. This chain links TRBV5-1 with TRBJ2-7, with 7 bases identical to TRBD1. V shed 5 bases, J shed 9 bases, and the junction held 8 bases outside the gene matches. The CDR3 is 12 amino acids. Germline V lookup: CDR1 SGHRS, CDR2 YFSETQ. The CDR3 region is CASSSQGWGQYF. CDR3 DNA: TGCGCCAGCAGTTCACAGGGGTGGGGGCAGTACTTC.

This chain uses TRBV30 with TRBJ1-2, with D uncertain. This CDR3 is built from 15 residues. The V end was cut by 5 bases, the J end by 1 base, with 17 bases between. Germline loops: CDR1 GTSNPN, CDR2 SVGIG (reference sequence). CDR3 sequence: CAWCPDTLFNYGYTF. DNA of the CDR3: TGTGCCTGGTGTCCTGACACACTCTTTAACTATGGCTACACCTTC.

This chain connects TRBV19 to TRBJ2-1; 9 bases are shared with TRBD2. V was clipped by 5 bases and J by 0 bases; unmatched bases: 8. The germline V gene encodes CDR1 LNHDA and CDR2 SQIVND (reference sequence). CDR3 length: 17 residues. CDR3 sequence reads: CASSVPGLADSYNEQFF. Written as DNA, the CDR3 is TGTGCCAGTAGTGTCCCGGGACTAGCAGACTCCTACAATGAGCAGTTCTTC.